The next 5 T cell receptor beta chains were all read from a single sample in a study of T cell repertoires in cytomegalovirus infection. MiXCR was run by TCRdb on the reads, yielding one entry per CDR3 protein. The sample holds 300,000 to 400,000 distinct CDR3 sequences; 25% to 35% are singletons and the top ten take roughly 20%. These receptors' targets are unknown. Sequences were derived from cultured PBMCs, sampled from culture after CMV antigen stimulation. Source of these receptors: a human donor in good health (CMV status not recorded). Some clones in this sample may be carry-over from other donors' samples.

V and J are TRBV5-1 and TRBJ1-1, with 7 positions matching TRBD1. The CDR3 runs 15 residues. The V and J ends lost 4 bases and 4 bases, in that order; junction bases with no gene match: 10. The germline gives CDR1 SGHRS, CDR2 YFSETQ. The CDR3 loop reads CASSRRQGRGTEAFF. CDR3 sequence (DNA): TGCGCCAGCAGCAGGAGACAGGGACGGGGCACTGAAGCTTTCTTT.

This sequence joins TRBV10-3 and TRBJ2-5, with D possibly being TRBD1 or TRBD2 (6 bases each). Germline V lookup: CDR1 ENHRY, CDR2 SYGVKD. V lost 8 bases and J lost 1, with 14 bases in between. This CDR3 is built from 14 residues. The CDR3 is CAIGDTGAQETQYF. CDR3 coding DNA: TGTGCCATCGGGGATACGGGGGCCCAAGAGACCCAGTACTTC.

The rearrangement joins TRBV27 to TRBJ1-6; D is unclear. V lost 1 base and J 12 bases, leaving 19 bases between the germline ends. The CDR3 sequence is 16 residues long. Germline-derived CDR1 and CDR2 are MNHEY and SMNVEV (reference sequence). The CDR3: CASSLLGEKGPGPLHF. CDR3 sequence (DNA): TGTGCCAGCAGTTTATTGGGAGAAAAGGGTCCCGGACCCCTCCACTTT.

CDR3 loop: CASSIGQGNNEQFF. In DNA, the CDR3 is TGTGCCAGCAGCATAGGACAGGGGAACAATGAGCAGTTCTTC. The chain carries TRBV11-1 and TRBJ2-1; 9 bases line up with TRBD1. Unmatched junction bases numbered 4, after V lost 5 bases and J lost 5 bases. Germline loops: CDR1 SGHAT, CDR2 FQDESV (reference sequence). The CDR3 consists of 14 residues.

This clonotype was found once. V gene TRBV20-1 combines with J gene TRBJ2-7, with 9 nucleotides matching TRBD2. Germline CDR1 and CDR2: DFQATT and SNEGSKA (reference sequence). V dropped 0 bases and J dropped 0; count of bases not matched to a gene: 3. This CDR3 has 15 residues. The CDR3 DNA sequence: TGCAGTGCTAGAGAGGGCGGGGGGGTCTCCTACGAGCAGTACTTC. Amino acid sequence: CSAREGGGVSYEQYF.